This passage covers 24 T cell receptor beta chains from one sample sequenced in a study of blood T cell repertoires in COVID-19. Produced via immunoSEQ multiplex PCR; TCRdb's table is partial and in-frame only. The table shows about 140,000 clones, with 80% to 90% occurring only once. The sample was PBMCs or T cells enriched from blood (not recorded which). These receptors came from a woman aged 45-59 years with acute COVID-19.

This clone appeared a single time. The V call is TRBV4-3, the J call TRBJ1-6; 7 positions match TRBD1. Looked up from germline, CDR1 is LGHNA and CDR2 is YSLEER. Unmatched junction bases numbered 9, after V lost 0 bases and J lost 10 bases. The length of the CDR3 is 16 residues. This CDR3 is CASSQEGDRVRSPLHF. CDR3 sequence (DNA): TGCGCCAGCAGCCAAGAGGGAGACAGGGTACGATCACCCCTCCACTTT.

V gene TRBV10-1 combines with J gene TRBJ2-5, with 7 bases identical to TRBD1. CDR1 and CDR2 (germline): WNHNN, SYGVQD (reference sequence). Trimming removed 4 bases from V and 2 bases from J; junction bases left unmatched: 7. This CDR3 spans 15 amino acids. The CDR3 region has the DNA TGCGCCAGCAGTGGGGGCTGGACAGGTCAAGAGACCCAGTACTTC. This sequence encodes CASSGGWTGQETQYF.

The chain links TRBV28 to TRBJ1-5; a weak D match, TRBD1 (6 bases). This CDR3 spans 14 amino acids. In germline, CDR1 is MDHEN, CDR2 SYDVKM. The germline V and J ends were trimmed by 1 base and 7 bases, with 11 bases remaining between them. The CDR3 is CASSLYREHQPQHF. As DNA, the CDR3 is TGTGCCAGCAGTTTATACAGGGAACACCAGCCCCAGCATTTT.

The chain combines TRBV29-1 with TRBJ2-3, with a tentative D call TRBD1 (6 bases). In germline, CDR1 is SQVTM, CDR2 ANQGSEA. V lost 5 bases, J lost 8 bases, and 11 bases lay in between. CDR3 length equals 11 residues. The CDR3 region is CSVPLGATQYF. The DNA for the CDR3 is TGCAGCGTTCCCCTGGGGGCTACGCAGTATTTT.

V gene TRBV5-1 combines with J gene TRBJ2-7; 9 bases agree with TRBD2. The length of the CDR3 is 16 residues. After removal of 2 bases from V and 2 bases from J, the junction contained 8 bases not matched to a gene. Germline V gives CDR1 SGHRS, CDR2 YFSETQ. The DNA of the CDR3 is TGCGCCAGCAGCTTCATTCTAGCGGGAAAGGCCTACGAGCAGTACTTC. It yields the protein CASSFILAGKAYEQYF.

J is TRBJ2-7 and V is TRBV6-5; TRBD1 agrees at 9 bases. The CDR3 runs to 14 residues. The ends lost 5 bases at V and 6 bases at J; junction bases unmatched: 8. Germline V CDR1 and CDR2: MNHEY, SVGAGI. The CDR3 loop is CASSQGTGSREQYF. The CDR3 DNA reads TGTGCCAGCAGTCAGGGGACAGGGAGTCGCGAGCAGTACTTC.

This clone has at least ten counts. This sequence joins TRBV5-8 and TRBJ2-7; D may be TRBD2 (6 bases). The germline CDR1 and CDR2 sequences are SGHTS and YDEGEE. The CDR3 sequence is 14 residues long. Trimming left V 4 bases short and J 7 bases short, with 18 bases between. CDR3 in amino acids: CASSEETHRGEQYF. The CDR3, as DNA: TGTGCCAGCAGCGAAGAGACCCATCGGGGGGAGCAGTACTTC. The variable domain in full, with the rest retrieved from reference TRBV5-8 and TRBJ2-7, is EAGVTQSPTHLIKTRGQQATLRCSPISGHTSVYWYQQALGLGLQFLLWYDEGEERNRGNFPPRFSGRQFPNYSSELNVNALELEDSALYLCASSEETHRGEQYFGPGTRLTVT.

V gene TRBV14 combines with J gene TRBJ2-7, with 7 bases aligning to TRBD2. Per the germline V gene, CDR1 is SGHDN and CDR2 is FVKESK. The CDR3 has 13 amino acids. The V and J ends lost 4 bases and 6 bases, in that order; junction bases with no gene match: 6. The CDR3 is CASSPGLGREQYF. CDR3 DNA sequence: TGTGCCAGCAGCCCTGGACTAGGTCGCGAGCAGTACTTC.

The chain combines TRBV6-6 with TRBJ2-7; 7 bases are shared with TRBD2. V lost 4 bases and J lost 6; bases outside the gene matches: 9. The CDR3 extends over 14 amino acids. CDR1 is MNHNY and CDR2 is SVGAGI in the germline V gene (reference sequence). CDR3 bases: TGTGCCAGCAGTTCCGGGGGGAAGTATGGCGAGCAGTACTTC. Residues: CASSSGGKYGEQYF.

This clone has just a few counts. V is TRBV6-4 and J is TRBJ2-1, with D perhaps TRBD2 (5 bases). CDR3 length equals 14 residues. Germline V gene sequence: CDR1 MRHNA, CDR2 SNTAGT. Deletions cut 6 bases from V and 10 bases from J, with 19 bases between. The CDR3 loop is CASSARLGGGEQFF. In nucleotides, the CDR3 is TGTGCCAGCAGCGCTCGGCTAGGCGGAGGAGAGCAGTTCTTC.

The chain joins TRBV3-1 (or the pseudogene TRBV3-2) to TRBJ2-1; 10 bases are a match to TRBD1. V lost 1 base, J lost 2 bases, and 5 bases stayed unmatched. CDR3 length equals 17 residues. Germline V gene sequence: CDR1 LGHDT, CDR2 YNNKEL (reference sequence). CDR3 sequence (DNA): TGTGCCAGCAGCCAAGGTTATGGGACAGGGGCCTACAATGAGCAGTTCTTC. Its protein product is CASSQGYGTGAYNEQFF.

V usage is TRBV7-2 and J usage is TRBJ2-5; 9 nucleotides line up with TRBD1. Germline-derived CDR1 and CDR2 are SGHTA and FQGNSA. The CDR3 loop spans 15 amino acids. J was trimmed by 7 bases and V by 3 bases; bases with no gene match: 9. This chain's CDR3 is CASSFDRGMSGTQYF. Written as DNA, the CDR3 is TGTGCCAGCAGCTTTGACAGGGGGATGTCCGGGACCCAGTACTTC.

The chain joins TRBV27 to TRBJ1-1; 9 positions match TRBD1. Germline loops: CDR1 MNHEY, CDR2 SMNVEV (reference sequence). Germline trimming cut 2 bases from V and 4 bases from J; bases unmatched to any gene: 2. The CDR3 totals 14 residues. CDR3 residues: CASSLATGGTEAFF. The CDR3, as DNA: TGTGCCAGCAGTTTAGCGACAGGGGGCACTGAAGCTTTCTTT.

V and J are TRBV19 and TRBJ2-1; 8 positions agree with TRBD2. The CDR3 loop spans 16 amino acids. Germline V CDR1 and CDR2: LNHDA, SQIVND (reference sequence). Trimming cost V 4 bases and J 8 bases; bases outside gene matches: 13. The CDR3 region is CASSSGSGSLFDEQFF. In DNA form, the CDR3 reads TGTGCCAGTAGTAGTGGGAGCGGGAGTTTATTCGATGAGCAGTTCTTC.

This sequence joins TRBV21-1 and TRBJ2-5; the table's D call, TRBD1, has no DNA check behind it. TRBV21-1 is flagged as a pseudogene. This CDR3 has 17 amino acids. The CDR3: CASSKKGQGPDKRPQYF. The CDR3 DNA reads as TGTGCCAGCAGCAAAAAGGGACAGGGGCCGGACAAGAGACCCCAGTACTTC.

The chain carries TRBV18 and TRBJ2-1; TRBD2 agrees at 9 bases. Germline CDR1 KGHSH, CDR2 LQKENI. The J segment lost 7 bases and the V segment lost 3 bases, leaving 4 bases of the junction unmatched. This CDR3 has 14 amino acids. The CDR3 DNA is TGTGCCAGCTCACCCGGGCGGGAGGGGAATGAGCAGTTCTTC. Amino acid sequence: CASSPGREGNEQFF.

The genes are TRBV5-8 and TRBJ2-7, with 9 bases identical to TRBD1. CDR3 size: 15 residues. J was trimmed by 1 base and V by 0 bases; bases with no gene match: 2. Germline values: CDR1 SGHTS, CDR2 YDEGEE. This CDR3 reads CASSLGGQGSYEQYF. CDR3 DNA: TGTGCCAGCAGCTTGGGGGGACAGGGTTCCTACGAGCAGTACTTC.

V usage is TRBV11-3 and J usage is TRBJ1-1; 7 bases map to TRBD1. V lost 3 bases, J lost 5 bases, and 9 bases stayed unmatched. Germline loops: CDR1 SGHNT, CDR2 YENEEA. The CDR3 has 15 residues. CDR3 sequence: CASSLTGPASTEAFF. CDR3 sequence (DNA): TGTGCCAGCAGCTTGACAGGGCCGGCCAGTACTGAAGCTTTCTTT. Complete variable domain (other parts from reference TRBV11-3 and TRBJ1-1): EAGVVQSPRYKIIEKKQPVAFWCNPISGHNTLYWYLQNLGQGPELLIRYENEEAVDDSQLPKDRFSAERLKGVDSTLKIQPAELGDSAVYLCASSLTGPASTEAFFGQGTRLTVV.

The V call is TRBV28, the J call TRBJ2-7; D unclear. This CDR3 comprises 11 residues. CDR1 MDHEN and CDR2 SYDVKM come from the germline V gene. Trimming removed 5 bases from V and 4 bases from J, with 6 bases in between. CDR3 in amino acids: CASSPAYEQYF. The CDR3 DNA is TGTGCCAGCAGTCCTGCGTACGAGCAGTACTTC.

This chain connects TRBV6-1 to TRBJ1-2, with a possible D match to TRBD1 (6 bases). The CDR3 is 15 residues long. V was shortened by 1 base and J by 4 bases, with 13 bases between the two germline ends. Germline values: CDR1 MNHNS, CDR2 SASEGT. CDR3: CASSEGGGQGYGYTF. The CDR3 DNA reads TGTGCCAGCAGTGAAGGCGGGGGGCAGGGCTATGGCTACACCTTC.

The rearrangement joins TRBV4-1 to TRBJ1-3; no clear D. Trimming removed 3 bases from V and 4 bases from J, with 7 bases in between. CDR1 is MGHRA, CDR2 YSYEKL, per germline. The CDR3 has 13 amino acids. The DNA of the CDR3 is TGCGCCAGCAGCCATCGTTCCGGAAACACCATATATTTT. Its translation: CASSHRSGNTIYF.

The V gene is TRBV7-9, the J gene TRBJ1-4; a possible D gene is TRBD1 (5 bases). The CDR3 consists of 14 residues. V was cut by 6 bases and J by 8 bases, with 16 bases left in between. Germline-derived CDR1 and CDR2 are SEHNR and FQNEAQ (reference sequence). DNA of the CDR3: TGTGCCAGCAGTTTAACAGGACCCGGAGAAAAACTGTTTTTT. As protein: CASSLTGPGEKLFF.

This chain connects TRBV27 to TRBJ1-5; no clear D. Germline V gene data show CDR1 as MNHEY and CDR2 as SMNVEV (reference sequence). The ends were cut back, 2 bases at V and 10 bases at J, with 12 bases in the middle. The length of the CDR3 is 13 residues. In DNA, the CDR3 is TGTGCCAGCAGTTTAAACTCCGCCTCCCCCCAGCATTTT. Protein sequence: CASSLNSASPQHF.

The chain uses TRBV6-6 and TRBJ1-5, with D possibly being TRBD1 (6 bases). Germline assignment: CDR1 MNHNY and CDR2 SVGAGI (reference sequence). V lost 5 bases and J lost 0, with 14 bases in between. This CDR3 region has 16 residues. The CDR3 protein is CASSPPGTISNQPQHF. In DNA form, the CDR3 reads TGTGCCAGCAGTCCACCCGGGACAATTAGCAATCAGCCCCAGCATTTT.